This T cell receptor (beta chain) appears in the sequencing data of a study of T and B cells in COVID-19 patients. Findings and limits, study-wide: Clonality of TRB repertoires was high in active COVID-19; recovery brought above-healthy diversity and richness.

Blood genomic DNA input for TRB amplification was about 240-550 ng. Worth noting for this clonotype: Its antigen is unknown.

Multiplex PCR with BIOMED2 TRB-A/B primer pools amplified TRB rearrangements. TCRdb passed the multiplex PCR reads through MiXCR, listing each CDR3 protein once. Of fewer than 15,000 distinct CDR3 sequences in the sample, 25% to 35% were seen once. Trimming took off 6 bases at V and 9 bases at J, with 19 bases between the two ends. CDR3 length: 15 amino acids. CDR1 and CDR2 (germline): SGHDT, YYEEEE. This TCR came from a human donor who had recovered from COVID-19. V usage is TRBV5-6 and J usage is TRBJ1-6; weak D call: TRBD1 (6 bases). The source material was blood. CDR3 nucleotides: TGTGCCAGCACCCGGGGGGCCTACCCTTTTTCACCCCTCCACTTT. It yields the protein CASTRGAYPFSPLHF.